A single sample gave rise to the 25 T cell receptor beta chains below, sequenced in a study of cytomegalovirus exposure and HLA in healthy donors. TCRdb keeps only in-frame clones here, not all; method: immunoSEQ multiplex PCR. The table lists about 50,000 clones, about 90% of them singletons. Material for sequencing was PBMCs. All receptors come from a young man in good health and CMV-seronegative.

The V call is TRBV7-2, the J call TRBJ1-4; TRBD1 aligns across 7 bases. V shed 0 bases, J shed 0 bases, and the junction held 1 base outside the gene matches. The CDR3 has 16 residues. Germline CDR1 SGHTA, CDR2 FQGNSA. The CDR3, as DNA: TGTGCCAGCAGCTTAGCAGGGGGCGCAACTAATGAAAAACTGTTTTTT. Its translation is CASSLAGGATNEKLFF.

This clone occurred once. This CDR3 reads CASSPQGAWTEAFF. The CDR3 DNA is TGTGCCAGCAGTCCCCAGGGGGCTTGGACTGAAGCTTTCTTT. The chain has TRBV25-1 and TRBJ1-1, with TRBD1 identical over 8 bases. CDR3 size: 14 residues. J gave up 5 bases and V 5 bases, and 7 bases lay outside the gene matches. CDR1 is MGHDK and CDR2 is SYGVNS in the germline V gene.

The chain carries TRBV28 and TRBJ1-5; D is perhaps TRBD1 (6 bases). The CDR3 totals 18 residues. The germline CDR1 and CDR2 sequences are MDHEN and SYDVKM. Trimming took 3 bases from V and 2 from J, leaving 20 bases between them. CDR3 loop: CASSFWDMAHFGNQPQHF. The CDR3, as DNA: TGTGCCAGCAGTTTTTGGGACATGGCACATTTTGGCAATCAGCCCCAGCATTTT.

Written as DNA, the CDR3 is TGCGCCAGCAGCCAAGATCGGGTTAGCGGGAACTACGAGCAGTACTTC. It encodes CASSQDRVSGNYEQYF. The chain couples TRBV4-1 to TRBJ2-7, with 8 bases that match TRBD2. V lost 0 bases and J lost 3; bases outside the gene matches: 7. This CDR3 region has 16 residues. The germline V gene encodes CDR1 MGHRA and CDR2 YSYEKL.

The V and J genes are TRBV5-6 and TRBJ2-7; 10 bases align to TRBD1. J was trimmed by 2 bases and V by 3 bases; bases with no gene match: 5. CDR1 and CDR2 (germline): SGHDT, YYEEEE. The CDR3 runs 15 residues. The CDR3 here is CASSYRDRGTYEQYF. Here the CDR3 DNA reads TGTGCCAGCAGCTACCGGGACAGGGGAACCTACGAGCAGTACTTC.

This chain joins TRBV2 and TRBJ1-1; a possible D gene is TRBD1 (5 bases). Germline assignment: CDR1 SNHLY and CDR2 FYNNEI. The CDR3 is made up of 13 amino acids. V was cut by 5 bases and J by 7 bases, with 14 bases left in between. CDR3 protein: CASSPRLGGEAFF. CDR3 bases: TGTGCCAGCAGTCCGCGGTTGGGGGGTGAAGCTTTCTTT.

The chain has TRBV29-1 and TRBJ2-1, with a possible D match to TRBD2 (6 bases). The ends were cut back, 4 bases at V and 3 bases at J, with 7 bases in the middle. Germline V gene data show CDR1 as SQVTM and CDR2 as ANQGSEA. CDR3 size: 12 residues. CDR3: CSVGGIYNEQFF. The CDR3, as DNA: TGCAGCGTTGGCGGGATCTACAATGAGCAGTTCTTC.

The rearrangement uses TRBV7-2 and TRBJ2-7; TRBD2 agrees at 12 bases. The CDR3 covers 14 residues. CDR1 and CDR2 from the germline V gene are SGHTA and FQGNSA. V trimming: 5 bases; J trimming: 2 bases; junction bases outside the gene matches: 1. The CDR3 loop is CASSRTSGTYEQYF. CDR3 sequence (DNA): TGTGCCAGCAGCCGGACTAGCGGGACCTACGAGCAGTACTTC. The full variable domain, in which reference TRBV7-2 and TRBJ2-7 provide the parts outside the CDR3, is GAGVSQSPSNKVTEKGKDVELRCDPISGHTALYWYRQSLGQGLEFLIYFQGNSAPDKSGLPSDRFSAERTGGSVSTLTIQRTQQEDSAVYLCASSRTSGTYEQYFGPGTRLTVT.

The J gene is TRBJ2-2, the V gene TRBV20-1, with D perhaps TRBD1 (6 bases). The ends were cut back, 7 bases at V and 8 bases at J, with 11 bases in the middle. Germline values: CDR1 DFQATT, CDR2 SNEGSKA (reference sequence). The CDR3 sequence is 11 residues long. The CDR3 loop is CSDGQRGELFF. The CDR3 DNA reads as TGCAGTGATGGACAGCGAGGGGAGCTGTTTTTT.

The rearrangement uses TRBV18 and TRBJ2-1, with D uncertain. V lost 4 bases to trimming and J lost 0 bases, with 16 bases between them. This CDR3 contains 17 residues. Germline V lookup: CDR1 KGHSH, CDR2 LQKENI. CDR3 coding DNA: TGTGCCAGCTCACGCAATGAGCGTACAACCTCCTACAATGAGCAGTTCTTC. Protein sequence: CASSRNERTTSYNEQFF.

This chain uses TRBV6-5 with TRBJ2-1, with D unresolved. The germline CDR1 and CDR2 sequences are MNHEY and SVGAGI. The CDR3 sequence is 12 residues long. Trimming took 6 bases from V and 9 from J, leaving 12 bases between them. The CDR3 spells CASSLGSGEQFF. The CDR3 DNA sequence: TGTGCCAGCAGCCTGGGTTCAGGTGAGCAGTTCTTC.

The CDR3 region is CASSAGQGGSEQFF. The CDR3 region has the DNA TGTGCCAGCAGCGCCGGACAGGGGGGTAGTGAGCAGTTCTTC. The V call is TRBV7-3, the J call TRBJ2-1, with 10 bases identical to TRBD1. The ends lost 5 bases at V and 9 bases at J; junction bases unmatched: 7. Germline values: CDR1 SGHTA, CDR2 FQGTGA. The CDR3 is 14 residues long.

The rearrangement links TRBV27 to TRBJ2-1; 12 nucleotides line up with TRBD2. The CDR3 consists of 15 residues. CDR1 is MNHEY, CDR2 SMNVEV, per germline (reference sequence). The V gene end was trimmed by 4 bases and the J gene end by 10 bases; junction bases not matched to a gene: 8. The CDR3, as DNA: TGTGCCAGCAGTTATACTAGCGGGAGGTTAGGGGAGCAGTTCTTC. Residues: CASSYTSGRLGEQFF.

This clone has only one observation. The chain recombines TRBV4-1 with TRBJ2-5, with 13 bases aligning to TRBD2. The CDR3 totals 18 residues. V shed 4 bases and J 4 bases; nucleotides not matched to a gene: 12. CDR1 and CDR2 from the germline V gene are MGHRA and YSYEKL. In DNA form, the CDR3 reads TGCGCCAGCAGCCCGGGGACTAGCGGGAATTTGGAGAGAGAGACCCAGTACTTC. Amino acids: CASSPGTSGNLERETQYF.

The chain couples TRBV14 to TRBJ2-7, with TRBD1 matching over 8 bases. The CDR3 covers 14 residues. Trimming removed 3 bases from V and 4 bases from J; junction bases left unmatched: 5. CDR1 is SGHDN and CDR2 is FVKESK in the germline V gene. The CDR3 loop is CASSHGTGEYEQYF. CDR3 nucleotide sequence: TGTGCCAGCAGCCATGGGACAGGAGAATACGAGCAGTACTTC.

This clone was picked up one time. The CDR3 nucleotides read TGTGCCAGCAGCTCGGACCCTCTAGCGGGAGTTCGGTATTTT. The encoded protein is CASSSDPLAGVRYF. The rearrangement uses TRBV5-4 and TRBJ2-3, with 10 nucleotides matching TRBD2. The CDR3 extends over 14 amino acids. Germline V gene lookup returns CDR1 SGHNT and CDR2 YYREEE (reference sequence). The junction had 12 bases not matched to a gene; V was cut back by 3 bases and J by 14 bases.

The gene calls are TRBV27 and TRBJ2-1; 8 bases fit TRBD2. CDR1 MNHEY and CDR2 SMNVEV come from the germline V gene (reference sequence). The CDR3 contains 15 residues. The V and J ends lost 6 bases and 0 bases, in that order; junction bases with no gene match: 4. CDR3: CASRTSESSYNEQFF. CDR3 nucleotide sequence: TGTGCCAGCAGGACTAGCGAAAGCTCCTACAATGAGCAGTTCTTC.

Turning to this clone: The junction differs from germline at one of its ends, possibly a read error. The rearrangement joins TRBV28 to TRBJ2-6; TRBD1 is a possible D gene (5 bases). The CDR3 covers 14 residues. CDR1 MDHEN and CDR2 SYDVKM come from the germline V gene. Here the CDR3 DNA reads TGTGCCAGCAGTCGGCCCTCTGGGGCCAACGTCCTGGCTTTC. It codes for CASSRPSGANVLAF. The full variable domain, completed using reference TRBV28 and TRBJ2-6, is DVKVTQSSRYLVKRTGEKVFLECVQDMDHENMFWYRQDPGLGLRLIYFSYDVKMKEKGDIPEGYSVSREKKERFSLILESASTNQTSMYLCASSRPSGANVLAFGAGSRLTVL.

This clone has a single count. The chain uses TRBV6-5 and TRBJ2-7; 7 nucleotides agree with TRBD2. This CDR3 has 15 amino acids. J was trimmed by 4 bases and V by 2 bases; bases with no gene match: 8. Looked up from germline, CDR1 is MNHEY and CDR2 is SVGAGI. CDR3 coding DNA: TGTGCCAGCAGTTACCTCCGGACTAGGAGTTACGAGCAGTACTTC. Encoded protein: CASSYLRTRSYEQYF.

CDR3 loop: CASSPPAENYGYTF. CDR3 bases: TGTGCCAGCTCACCACCGGCGGAGAACTATGGCTACACCTTC. The gene calls are TRBV18 and TRBJ1-2, with D unclear. Trimming removed 0 bases at V and 2 bases at J, with 7 bases between. Germline CDR1 reads KGHSH; CDR2 reads LQKENI. The CDR3 consists of 14 residues.

The J gene is TRBJ2-2, the V gene TRBV7-2; D might be TRBD2 (5 bases). CDR3 size: 14 residues. Trimming cost V 3 bases and J 6 bases, with 11 bases left between them. Germline assignment: CDR1 SGHTA and CDR2 FQGNSA. The CDR3 DNA reads as TGTGCCAGCAGCTTTGGTGGGAGAGCCGGGGAGCTGTTTTTT. It codes for CASSFGGRAGELFF.

This clone was found once. This chain connects TRBV19 to TRBJ1-5, with D maybe TRBD1 (6 bases). CDR3 length equals 15 residues. Germline CDR1 is LNHDA and CDR2 is SQIVND (reference sequence). Trimming cost V 5 bases and J 3 bases, with 14 bases left between them. The CDR3 DNA sequence: TGTGCCAGTAGTGTATCGAACAGGGCCAATCAGCCCCAGCATTTT. Protein sequence: CASSVSNRANQPQHF.

V usage is TRBV2 and J usage is TRBJ2-2, with 9 bases lining up with TRBD1. V lost 7 bases, J lost 4 bases, and 7 bases stayed unmatched. Germline assignment: CDR1 SNHLY and CDR2 FYNNEI. The CDR3 spans 15 residues. The CDR3: CASTGQTGGTGELFF. CDR3 bases: TGTGCCAGCACCGGCCAGACAGGGGGCACCGGGGAGCTGTTTTTT. The entire variable domain, with the rest obtained from reference TRBV2 and TRBJ2-2, is as follows: EPEVTQTPSHQVTQMGQEVILRCVPISNHLYFYWYRQILGQKVEFLVSFYNNEISEKSEIFDDQFSVERPDGSNFTLKIRSTKLEDSAMYFCASTGQTGGTGELFFGEGSRLTVL.

The CDR3: CASSQDTTLNEQFF. The CDR3 DNA sequence: TGTGCCAGCAGCCAGGACACAACCCTAAATGAGCAGTTCTTC. The chain carries TRBV7-3 and TRBJ2-1, with a tentative D call TRBD1 (5 bases). In germline, CDR1 is SGHTA, CDR2 FQGTGA. The CDR3 contains 14 residues. V lost 5 bases and J 7 bases, leaving 15 bases between the germline ends.

Concerning this clone: The same CDR3 is also encoded by other DNA sequences in this sample. This sequence joins TRBV9 and TRBJ2-7; 12 bases agree with TRBD2. The CDR3 loop spans 15 amino acids. The V segment lost 0 bases and the J segment 2 bases; nucleotides outside the gene matches: 0. Germline CDR1 SGDLS, CDR2 YYNGEE. The CDR3 sequence: CASSVGTSGTYEQYF. CDR3 DNA: TGTGCCAGCAGCGTAGGGACTAGCGGGACCTACGAGCAGTACTTC.